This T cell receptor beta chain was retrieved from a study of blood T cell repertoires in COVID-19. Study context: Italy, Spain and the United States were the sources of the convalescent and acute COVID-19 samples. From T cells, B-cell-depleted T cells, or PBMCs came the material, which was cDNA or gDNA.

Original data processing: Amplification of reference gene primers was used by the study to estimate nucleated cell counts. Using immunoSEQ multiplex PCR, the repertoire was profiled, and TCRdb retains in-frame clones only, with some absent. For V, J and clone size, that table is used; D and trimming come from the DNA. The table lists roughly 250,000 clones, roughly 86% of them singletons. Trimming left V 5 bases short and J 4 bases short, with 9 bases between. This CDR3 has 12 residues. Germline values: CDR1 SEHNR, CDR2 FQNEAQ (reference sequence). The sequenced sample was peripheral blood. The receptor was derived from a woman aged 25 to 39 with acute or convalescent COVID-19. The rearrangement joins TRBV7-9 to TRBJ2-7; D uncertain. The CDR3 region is CASSPDGYEQYF. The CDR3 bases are TGTGCCAGCAGCCCCGACGGGTACGAGCAGTACTTC.